This TCR beta chain was obtained from a study of blood T cells in healthy people across ages. General study points: What prevented conclusive comparison of naive and antigen-experienced cells was that PBMCs were unsorted.

Of note for this clonotype: The antigen remains undetermined.

The second PCR ran roughly 7 to 12 cycles with a sample-barcoded 5' primer and J-beta primers. The template-switch adaptor was a 5' adaptor with 12 random nucleotides. It tagged each cDNA molecule. Via MiXCR, TCRdb re-called the 5' RACE reads, giving one row per CDR3 protein. The sample records hundreds of thousands of distinct CDR3 sequences, roughly 56% being singletons. Healthy Caucasian individuals from Russia aged about 6 to 90 served as donors. About 10 milliliters of peripheral blood were drawn from each donor into EDTA-treated tubes. The V gene end was trimmed by 0 bases and the J gene end by 2 bases; junction bases not matched to a gene: 9. The CDR3 spans 17 residues. The germline CDR1 and CDR2 sequences are SGHRS and YFSETQ.

The TCR originated in a middle-aged man in good health. V and J are TRBV5-1 and TRBJ2-3; 7 bases align to TRBD2. Sequenced: blood. The chain's CDR3 is CASSLAPLSGFTDTQYF. The DNA of the CDR3 is TGCGCCAGCAGCTTGGCCCCTCTTAGCGGGTTCACAGATACGCAGTATTTT.